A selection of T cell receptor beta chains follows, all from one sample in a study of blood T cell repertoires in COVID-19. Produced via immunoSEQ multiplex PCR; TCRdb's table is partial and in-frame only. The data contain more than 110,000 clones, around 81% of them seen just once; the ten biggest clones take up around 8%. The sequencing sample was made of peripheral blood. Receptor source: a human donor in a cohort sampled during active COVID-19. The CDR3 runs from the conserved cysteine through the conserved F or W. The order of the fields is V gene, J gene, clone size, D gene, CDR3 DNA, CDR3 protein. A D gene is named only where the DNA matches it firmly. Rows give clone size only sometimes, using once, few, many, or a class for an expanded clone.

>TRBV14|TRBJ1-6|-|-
TGTGCCAGCAGCCAAGTGGCTTCACCCCTCCACTTT
CASSQVASPLHF
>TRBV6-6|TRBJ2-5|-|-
TGTGCCAGCAGTTACGGGGGGTTCCGAGAGACCCAGTACTTC
CASSYGGFRETQYF
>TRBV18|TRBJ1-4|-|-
TGTGCCAGCTCGGAGAACGGGGGGGTCGGCGAAAAACTGTTTTTT
CASSENGGVGEKLFF
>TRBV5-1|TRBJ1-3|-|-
TGCGCCAGCAGCTTGGTTCAGGCGCCTGGAAACACCATATATTTT
CASSLVQAPGNTIYF
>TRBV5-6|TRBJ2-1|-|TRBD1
TGTGCCAGCAGCCGACCCAGGACAGGGACGAATGAGCAGTTCTTC
CASSRPRTGTNEQFF
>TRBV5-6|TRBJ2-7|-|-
TGTGCCAGCAGCTTGGGGGCAGGGAAGTACGAGCAGTACTTC
CASSLGAGKYEQYF
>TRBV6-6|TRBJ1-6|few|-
TGTGCCAGCAGTTACTCGACGGAGAGGTCACCCCTCCACTTT
CASSYSTERSPLHF
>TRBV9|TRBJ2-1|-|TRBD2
TGTGCCAGCAGCGTACAGGCTAGCGGGTACAATGAGCAGTTCTTC
CASSVQASGYNEQFF
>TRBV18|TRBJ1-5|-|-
TGTGCCAGCTCACCGCAGGGTGGCAATCAGCCCCAGCATTTT
CASSPQGGNQPQHF
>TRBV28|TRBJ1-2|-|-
TGTGCCAGCAGAGGGGGCTATGGCTACACCTTC
CASRGGYGYTF
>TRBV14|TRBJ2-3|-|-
TGTGCCAGCAGCCTCCGGACGGGAAGCACAGATACGCAGTATTTT
CASSLRTGSTDTQYF
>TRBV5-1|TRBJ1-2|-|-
TGCGCCAGCAGCTTGGGGACAGTCGTGTTAAACTATGGCTACACCTTC
CASSLGTVVLNYGYTF
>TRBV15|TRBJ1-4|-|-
TGTGCCACCAGCAGAGCAGGGGACGGTGGGAGTGAAAAACTGTTTTTT
CATSRAGDGGSEKLFF
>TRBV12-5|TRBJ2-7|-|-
TGTGCTAGTGCCCAAATACTTAGGCGACTTTTCTACGAGCAGTACTTC
CASAQILRRLFYEQYF
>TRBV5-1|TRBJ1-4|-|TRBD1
TGCGCCAGCAGCAGAGGGGGCTGGGCTGAAAAACTGTTTTTT
CASSRGGWAEKLFF
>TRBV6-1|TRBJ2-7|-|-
TGTGCCAGCAGTGAAAGCGGTAGCTCCCACGAGCAGTACTTC
CASSESGSSHEQYF
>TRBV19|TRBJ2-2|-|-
TGTGCCAGTATGGAGAGGGGCAAGGGGGTCGGGGAGCTGTTTTTT
CASMERGKGVGELFF